Listed below are T cell receptor beta chains from one sample, sequenced in a study of cytomegalovirus exposure and HLA in healthy donors. Generated by immunoSEQ multiplex PCR, the TCRdb table keeps only in-frame clones and is missing some. The sample contains 150,000 or so clones, roughly 78% of which appear only once. The sample was PBMCs. The receptor source for this set is a man between 18 and 29 years old in good health and CMV-seropositive. Each CDR3 is given with its conserved first and last residue. A D gene is named only where the DNA matches it firmly. Clone sizes are given selectively: once, few, many, or a class where the clone is expanded.

CDR3 length	D gene	clone size	V gene	J gene	CDR3 DNA	CDR3 protein
11	-	-	TRBV20-1	TRBJ2-5	TGCAGTGCTACCAGAAGAGAGACCCAGTACTTC	CSATRRETQYF
14	-	-	TRBV19	TRBJ1-5	TGTGCCACCCAACAGGGACAAGGGAGTCAGCCCCAGCATTTT	CATQQGQGSQPQHF
13	-	-	TRBV14	TRBJ2-3	TGTGCCAGCAGCCAAGCGGTTACAGATACGCAGTATTTT	CASSQAVTDTQYF
15	TRBD1	-	TRBV6-6	TRBJ2-7	TGTGCCAGCAGTGAGTATCGACAGGGGGACTACGAGCAGTACTTC	CASSEYRQGDYEQYF
16	TRBD1	-	TRBV30	TRBJ1-5	TGTGCCTGGAGTGCCGGGACAGGGGTTCTCAGTCAGCCCCAGCATTTT	CAWSAGTGVLSQPQHF
13	-	-	TRBV29-1	TRBJ1-3	TGCAGCGCTTTGACGGGGTCTGGAAACACCATATATTTT	CSALTGSGNTIYF
14	TRBD1	-	TRBV5-4	TRBJ2-1	TGTGCCACCAGGGGGCAAAAGGGATACAATGAGCAGTTCTTC	CATRGQKGYNEQFF
14	TRBD1	-	TRBV5-1	TRBJ1-1	TGCGCCAGCAGCGTACAGGGGGAGTTCACTGAAGCTTTCTTT	CASSVQGEFTEAFF
13	-	-	TRBV27	TRBJ2-7	TGTGCCAGCAGTCACAGGGCAACCTACGAGCAGTACTTC	CASSHRATYEQYF
15	-	-	TRBV28	TRBJ1-2	TGTGCCAGCAGTCCGCAATGGGGCTACTATAGTGGCTACACCTTC	CASSPQWGYYSGYTF
15	-	-	TRBV19	TRBJ1-5	TGTGCCAGTAGTATTCCCCCTTTTAGCAATCAGCCCCAGCATTTT	CASSIPPFSNQPQHF
14	-	once	TRBV29-1	TRBJ2-3	TGCAGCGTTGACTCCCTTTTATCCACAGATACGCAGTATTTT	CSVDSLLSTDTQYF
12	TRBD1	-	TRBV29-1	TRBJ2-3	TGCAGCGTTGAGGACAGGGGTGATACGCAGTATTTT	CSVEDRGDTQYF
13	TRBD1	-	TRBV27	TRBJ2-7	TGTGCCAGCGCACAGGGGGAGCATTACGAGCAGTACTTC	CASAQGEHYEQYF
17	TRBD2	-	TRBV5-8	TRBJ2-7	TGTGCCAGCAGCTTGTGGAGCGGGAGGGCCAGCAACTACGAGCAGTACTTC	CASSLWSGRASNYEQYF
18	TRBD1	-	TRBV11-2	TRBJ1-1	TGTGCCAGCAGCAGCAGGGACAGGGGGCAGGAGGTGAACACTGAAGCTTTCTTT	CASSSRDRGQEVNTEAFF
13	-	-	TRBV7-2	TRBJ1-5	TGTGCCAGCAGCTCCGACAGGCGCAGGGCCCAGCATTTT	CASSSDRRRAQHF
16	TRBD1	few	TRBV28	TRBJ1-1	TGTGCCAGCAGTGCCCCGACAGGGAAGGGTAGGACTGAAGCTTTCTTT	CASSAPTGKGRTEAFF
15	-	once	TRBV6-5	TRBJ1-6	TGTGCCAGCAGATTGGACAGCCCCAGGGTTTCACCCCTCCACTTT	CASRLDSPRVSPLHF
15	TRBD2	-	TRBV7-9	TRBJ2-5	TGTGCCAGCAGCTTCTCTAGCGGGAGCCAAGAGACCCAGTACTTC	CASSFSSGSQETQYF
16	TRBD1	-	TRBV4-1	TRBJ1-1	TGCGCCAGCAGCCCGACCGGGACAGGGGCGAAAACTGAAGCTTTCTTT	CASSPTGTGAKTEAFF
12	-	-	TRBV6-1	TRBJ1-1	TGTGCCAGCAGGAGAATGAACACTGAAGCTTTCTTT	CASRRMNTEAFF
15	-	-	TRBV27	TRBJ1-2	TGTGCCAGCAGTTTAGGAAGGGGGGGAAACTATGGCTACACCTTC	CASSLGRGGNYGYTF
15	TRBD1	-	TRBV6-6	TRBJ2-1	TGTGCCAGCGGAACCGGGACAGGGGGCGTCTATGAGCAGTTCTTC	CASGTGTGGVYEQFF
16	-	-	TRBV5-1	TRBJ2-3	TGCGCCAGCAGCTTGGGTATTAGCGGAAGCACAGATACGCAGTATTTT	CASSLGISGSTDTQYF
15	-	-	TRBV2	TRBJ2-7	TGTGCCAGCAGTGACCCAGGCAGGGTTTCAGGCGAGCAGTACTTC	CASSDPGRVSGEQYF
14	TRBD2	-	TRBV6-5	TRBJ2-5	TGTGCCAGCAGCCGGACTAGCGATCAAGAGACCCAATACTTC	CASSRTSDQETQYF
15	TRBD2	-	TRBV5-1	TRBJ2-1	TGCGCCAGCAGCGAGTCCACAGCGGGGTACAATGAGCAGTTCTTC	CASSESTAGYNEQFF
14	-	-	TRBV28	TRBJ1-1	TGTGCCAGCAGCCCTTCGACAGCGAACACTGAAGCTTTCTTT	CASSPSTANTEAFF
15	-	-	TRBV7-2	TRBJ1-1	TGTGCCAGCAGCTTAGACGGGGACATGAACACTGAAGCTTTCTTT	CASSLDGDMNTEAFF
17	-	-	TRBV4-1	TRBJ1-5	TGCGCCAGCAGCCAAATTATTCGGGGGGCTCGCAATCAGCCCCAGCATTTT	CASSQIIRGARNQPQHF
15	TRBD1	few	TRBV4-2	TRBJ2-7	TGTGCCAGCAGCCAAGATGCAGGGGGCGCCTACGAGCAGTACTTC	CASSQDAGGAYEQYF
15	TRBD1	-	TRBV30	TRBJ2-2	TGTGCCTGGAGTGCAGGGGGCGCTAACACCGGGGAGCTGTTTTTT	CAWSAGGANTGELFF
14	TRBD1	-	TRBV5-1	TRBJ1-2	TGCGCCAGCAGCTTGGGGGGACAGGGCTATGGCTACACCTTC	CASSLGGQGYGYTF
14	TRBD1	-	TRBV5-4	TRBJ1-2	TGTGCCAGCAGCATACGGACAGGGGACTATGGCTACACCTTC	CASSIRTGDYGYTF
16	TRBD1	-	TRBV6-4	TRBJ2-7	TGTGCCAGCAGTGACGTCAGGGACAGGGGGCCGTACGAGCAGTACTTC	CASSDVRDRGPYEQYF
12	TRBD1	-	TRBV19	TRBJ1-2	TGTGCCAGTAGTATGGACAGGGGTGGCTACACCTTC	CASSMDRGGYTF
16	TRBD1	-	TRBV6-4	TRBJ2-7	TGTGCCAGCAGTGAAGATTCTGGGACAGGGGCCTACGAGCAGTACTTC	CASSEDSGTGAYEQYF
16	TRBD2	-	TRBV7-9	TRBJ2-1	TGTGCCAGCAGCTTCTCTAGCGGGAGCACCTACAATGAGCAGTTCTTC	CASSFSSGSTYNEQFF
14	-	-	TRBV9	TRBJ1-1	TGTGCCAGCAGCGGTCAGGTTGCTAACACTGAAGCTTTCTTT	CASSGQVANTEAFF